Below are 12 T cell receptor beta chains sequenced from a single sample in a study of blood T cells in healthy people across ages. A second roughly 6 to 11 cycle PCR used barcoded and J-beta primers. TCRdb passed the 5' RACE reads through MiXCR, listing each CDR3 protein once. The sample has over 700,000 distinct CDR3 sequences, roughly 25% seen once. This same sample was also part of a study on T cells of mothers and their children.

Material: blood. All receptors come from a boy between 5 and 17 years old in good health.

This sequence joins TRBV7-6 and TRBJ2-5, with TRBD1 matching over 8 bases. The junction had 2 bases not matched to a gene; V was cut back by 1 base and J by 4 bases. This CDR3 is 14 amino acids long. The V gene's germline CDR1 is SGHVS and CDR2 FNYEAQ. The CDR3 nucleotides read TGTGCCAGCAGCTTAGACACAGGGGGAGAGACCCAGTACTTC. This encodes CASSLDTGGETQYF.

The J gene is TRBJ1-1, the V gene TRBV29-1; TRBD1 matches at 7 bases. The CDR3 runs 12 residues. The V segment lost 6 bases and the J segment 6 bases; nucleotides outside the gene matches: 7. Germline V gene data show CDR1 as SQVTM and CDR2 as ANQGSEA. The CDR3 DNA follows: TGCAGCGTGGTGGTGGGGACAGCTGAAGCTTTCTTT. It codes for CSVVVGTAEAFF.

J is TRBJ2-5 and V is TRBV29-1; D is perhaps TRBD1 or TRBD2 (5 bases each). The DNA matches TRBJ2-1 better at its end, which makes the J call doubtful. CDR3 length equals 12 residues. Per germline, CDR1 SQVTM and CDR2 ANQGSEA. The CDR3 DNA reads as TGCAGCGTTGAAGTTGGGGGCAATGAGCAGTTCTTC. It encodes CSVEVGGNEQFF.

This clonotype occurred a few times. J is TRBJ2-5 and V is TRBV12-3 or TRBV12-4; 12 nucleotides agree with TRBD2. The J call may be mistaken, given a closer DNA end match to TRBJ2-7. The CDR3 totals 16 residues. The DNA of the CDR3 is TGTGCCAGCAGCCCTCGGACTAGCGGGATGGTCTACGAGCAGTACTTC. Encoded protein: CASSPRTSGMVYEQYF.

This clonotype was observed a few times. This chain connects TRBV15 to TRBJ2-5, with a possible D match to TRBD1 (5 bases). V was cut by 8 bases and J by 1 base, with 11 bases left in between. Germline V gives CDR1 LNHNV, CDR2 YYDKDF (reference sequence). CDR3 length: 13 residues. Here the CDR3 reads CATAARGQETQYF. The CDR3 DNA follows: TGTGCCACCGCCGCTAGGGGCCAAGAGACCCAGTACTTC.

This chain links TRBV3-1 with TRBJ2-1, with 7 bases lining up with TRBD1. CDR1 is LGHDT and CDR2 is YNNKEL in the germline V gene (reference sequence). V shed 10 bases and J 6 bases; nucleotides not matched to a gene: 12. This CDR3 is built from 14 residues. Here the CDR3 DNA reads TGTGCCACCCAGCACAGGGGAATGGTCAATGAGCAGTTCTTC. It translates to CATQHRGMVNEQFF.

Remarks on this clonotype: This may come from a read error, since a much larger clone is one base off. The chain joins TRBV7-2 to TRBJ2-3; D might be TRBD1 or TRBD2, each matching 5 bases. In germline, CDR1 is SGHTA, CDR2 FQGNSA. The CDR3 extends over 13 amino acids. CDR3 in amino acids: CASSFGRGDAQYF. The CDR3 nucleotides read TGTGCCAGCAGCTTCGGAAGGGGAGATGCGCAGTATTTT. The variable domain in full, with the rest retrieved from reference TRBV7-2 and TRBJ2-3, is GAGVSQSPSNKVTEKGKDVELRCDPISGHTALYWYRQSLGQGLEFLIYFQGNSAPDKSGLPSDRFSAERTGGSVSTLTIQRTQQEDSAVYLCASSFGRGDAQYFGPGTRLTVL.

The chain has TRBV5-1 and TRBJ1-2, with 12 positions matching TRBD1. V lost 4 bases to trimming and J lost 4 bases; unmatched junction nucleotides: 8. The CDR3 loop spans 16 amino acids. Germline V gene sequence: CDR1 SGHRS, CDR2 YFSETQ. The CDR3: CASSETGTGGVYGYTF. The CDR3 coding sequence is TGCGCCAGCAGCGAAACCGGGACAGGGGGCGTCTATGGCTACACCTTC.

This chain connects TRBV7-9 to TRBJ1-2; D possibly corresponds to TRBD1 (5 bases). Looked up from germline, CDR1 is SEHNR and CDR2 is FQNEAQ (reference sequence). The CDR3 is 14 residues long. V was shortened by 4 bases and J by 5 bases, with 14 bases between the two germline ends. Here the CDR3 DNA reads TGTGCCAGCAGCTGGGGCGGCGAAGAATATGGCTACACCTTC. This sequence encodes CASSWGGEEYGYTF.

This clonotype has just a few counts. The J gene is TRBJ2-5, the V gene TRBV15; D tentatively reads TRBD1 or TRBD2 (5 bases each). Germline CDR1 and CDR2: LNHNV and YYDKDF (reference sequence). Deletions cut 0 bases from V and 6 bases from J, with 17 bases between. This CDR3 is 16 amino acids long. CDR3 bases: TGTGCCACCAGCAGAGAATGGGACGATCTTGGGCAGACCCAGTACTTC. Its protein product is CATSREWDDLGQTQYF.

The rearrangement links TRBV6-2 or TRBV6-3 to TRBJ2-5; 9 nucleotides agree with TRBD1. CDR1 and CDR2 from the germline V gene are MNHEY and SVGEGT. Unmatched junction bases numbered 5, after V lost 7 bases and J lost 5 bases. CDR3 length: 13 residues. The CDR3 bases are TGTGCCAGCACGGACAGGGGTTGGGAGACCCAGTACTTC. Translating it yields CASTDRGWETQYF.

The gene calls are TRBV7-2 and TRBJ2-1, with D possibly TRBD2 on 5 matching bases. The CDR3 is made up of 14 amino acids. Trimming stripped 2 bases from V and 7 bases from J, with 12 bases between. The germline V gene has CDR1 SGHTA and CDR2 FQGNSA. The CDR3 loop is CASSLPAGANEQFF. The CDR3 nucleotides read TGTGCCAGCAGCTTACCCGCGGGTGCTAATGAGCAGTTCTTC.